Below are 21 T cell receptor beta chains sequenced from a single sample in a study of OX40 agonist ivuxolimab in advanced cancers. Libraries were prepared by immunoSEQ multiplex PCR; TCRdb keeps only in-frame clonotypes and omits some of them. The data hold roughly 28,000 clones, with 75% to 90% observed a single time. Sequenced here: CD4+ or CD8+ T cells sorted from blood, sampled in a trial of the OX40 agonist ivuxolimab. The source is an adult with an advanced solid tumor such as melanoma, head and neck, liver or kidney cancer.

The chain joins TRBV2 to TRBJ2-2, with a possible D match to TRBD2 (6 bases). This CDR3 has 16 amino acids. Germline CDR1 is SNHLY and CDR2 is FYNNEI. V was cut by 6 bases and J by 4 bases, with 18 bases left in between. The CDR3 is CASRTVSGVRTGELFF. CDR3 DNA sequence: TGTGCCAGCAGGACGGTTTCGGGGGTTCGCACCGGGGAGCTGTTTTTT.

Comments on this clone: The junction shows a germline mismatch at one end, possibly a read error. The gene calls are TRBV30 and TRBJ1-3; D remains unclear. Germline V gives CDR1 GTSNPN, CDR2 SVGIG (reference sequence). This CDR3 is 13 amino acids long. The CDR3 region has the DNA TGCGCCTGTTCGGATGTCTCTGGAAACACCATATATTTT. Amino acids: CACSDVSGNTIYF.

The chain employs TRBV4-1 and TRBJ1-6; a possible D gene is TRBD1 (5 bases). Trimming removed 0 bases from V and 7 bases from J, with 10 bases in between. The CDR3 sequence is 15 residues long. Germline V gene lookup returns CDR1 MGHRA and CDR2 YSYEKL. CDR3 coding DNA: TGCGCCAGCAGCCAAGATGGGACCGAGAATTCACCCCTCCACTTT. Amino acid sequence: CASSQDGTENSPLHF.

The chain recombines TRBV10-3 with TRBJ2-2; D is perhaps TRBD2 (6 bases). With 9 bases removed from V and 3 bases from J, the gap between germline ends came to 11 bases. The CDR3 consists of 13 residues. From germline, CDR1 is ENHRY and CDR2 SYGVKD. The CDR3 region has the DNA TGTGCCATAACGCCGGGAGACACCGGGGAGCTGTTTTTT. Amino acid sequence: CAITPGDTGELFF.

V and J are TRBV5-4 and TRBJ1-2; possible D gene TRBD1, 5 bases. Between the trimmed V and J ends, which lost 5 bases and 4 bases, there was a span of 21 bases. Germline loops: CDR1 SGHNT, CDR2 YYREEE (reference sequence). The CDR3 length is 16 residues. Written as DNA, the CDR3 is TGTGCCAGCAGACTGCCGGGACCGGATAGAATCTATGGCTACACCTTC. Translating it yields CASRLPGPDRIYGYTF.

The chain recombines TRBV27 with TRBJ1-5, with unresolved D. Germline CDR1 MNHEY, CDR2 SMNVEV (reference sequence). The CDR3 totals 14 residues. V was shortened by 1 base and J by 6 bases, with 10 bases between the two germline ends. The CDR3 DNA reads TGTGCCAGCAGTTTATTGGGAGGAGGTCAGCCCCAGCATTTT. Its protein product is CASSLLGGGQPQHF.

The chain couples TRBV19 to TRBJ2-1; possibly TRBD1 for D (6 bases). CDR3 size: 15 residues. Germline V gene lookup returns CDR1 LNHDA and CDR2 SQIVND (reference sequence). V was pared by 6 bases and J by 0 bases, with 12 bases between. CDR3 loop: CASSPGHSSYNEQFF. Here the CDR3 DNA reads TGTGCCAGTAGCCCGGGACACAGCTCCTACAATGAGCAGTTCTTC. The complete variable domain, with remaining parts taken from reference TRBV19 and TRBJ2-1, reads DGGITQSPKYLFRKEGQNVTLSCEQNLNHDAMYWYRQDPGQGLRLIYYSQIVNDFQKGDIAEGYSVSREKKESFPLTVTSAQKNPTAFYLCASSPGHSSYNEQFFGPGTRLTVL.

The chain has TRBV10-3 and TRBJ2-1; perhaps TRBD2 as D (5 bases). The CDR3 contains 16 residues. The V gene lost 0 bases and the J gene lost 6 bases, with 15 bases spanning the gap. CDR1 and CDR2 (germline): ENHRY, SYGVKD. CDR3 sequence: CAISESGDYAGNEQFF. CDR3 sequence (DNA): TGTGCCATCAGTGAGTCTGGAGACTACGCGGGCAATGAGCAGTTCTTC.

This clone is classed as medium-sized. The chain combines TRBV19 with TRBJ1-1; no clear D gene. V shed 6 bases and J shed 3 bases, with 5 bases lying between them. Germline V gene lookup returns CDR1 LNHDA and CDR2 SQIVND (reference sequence). This CDR3 spans 11 amino acids. CDR3 loop: CASSSHTEAFF. Written as DNA, the CDR3 is TGTGCCAGTAGCTCCCACACTGAAGCTTTCTTT. The complete variable domain, with remaining parts taken from reference TRBV19 and TRBJ1-1, reads DGGITQSPKYLFRKEGQNVTLSCEQNLNHDAMYWYRQDPGQGLRLIYYSQIVNDFQKGDIAEGYSVSREKKESFPLTVTSAQKNPTAFYLCASSSHTEAFFGQGTRLTVV.

The rearrangement links TRBV7-9 to TRBJ2-7; D call uncertain. Germline V gene lookup returns CDR1 SEHNR and CDR2 FQNEAQ (reference sequence). This CDR3 has 12 residues. V was trimmed by 4 bases and J by 3 bases, leaving 7 bases between them. The CDR3 sequence is CASSSVGYEQYF. CDR3 coding DNA: TGTGCCAGCAGCTCCGTCGGCTACGAGCAGTACTTC.

The rearrangement links TRBV6-6 to TRBJ2-7; 8 bases map to TRBD1. This CDR3 has 13 residues. The germline gives CDR1 MNHNY, CDR2 SVGAGI (reference sequence). The junction had 8 bases not matched to a gene; V was cut back by 8 bases and J by 5 bases. CDR3 in DNA: TGTGCCAGCCAAGGACAGGGTATAGACGAGCAGTACTTC. It yields the protein CASQGQGIDEQYF.

The rearrangement links TRBV5-1 to TRBJ2-7; possibly TRBD2 for D (6 bases). V lost 0 bases and J 3 bases, leaving 13 bases between the germline ends. This CDR3 has 15 residues. Germline V CDR1 and CDR2: SGHRS, YFSETQ. CDR3 coding DNA: TGCGCCAGCAGCTTGGAACCTAGCGAGGTCTACGAGCAGTACTTC. It is translated as CASSLEPSEVYEQYF.

The chain couples TRBV6-5 to TRBJ1-5; TRBD1 matches 8 bases. CDR1 and CDR2 (germline): MNHEY, SVGAGI. V dropped 4 bases and J dropped 5; count of bases not matched to a gene: 10. This CDR3 contains 16 residues. The CDR3 reads CASSSLSGTGDQPQHF. Written as DNA, the CDR3 is TGTGCCAGCAGTTCGCTGTCCGGGACAGGCGATCAGCCCCAGCATTTT.

This clone was observed once. J is TRBJ1-2 and V is TRBV13, with D possibly being TRBD1 (5 bases). Germline assignment: CDR1 PRHDT and CDR2 FYEKMQ (reference sequence). CDR3 length equals 17 residues. With 5 bases removed from V and 6 bases from J, the gap between germline ends came to 25 bases. CDR3 protein: CASSLGRAGSTRDGYTF. CDR3 nucleotides: TGTGCCAGCAGCCTCGGGCGAGCAGGGTCCACGAGGGATGGCTACACCTTC.

The chain is built from TRBV5-8 and TRBJ2-2; a weak D match, TRBD1 (6 bases). Germline assignment: CDR1 SGHTS and CDR2 YDEGEE. Trimming took off 0 bases at V and 2 bases at J, with 8 bases between the two ends. This CDR3 is built from 15 residues. CDR3: CASSLAGTNTGELFF. The CDR3 DNA reads as TGTGCCAGCAGCTTGGCCGGGACAAACACCGGGGAGCTGTTTTTT.

The J gene is TRBJ2-7, the V gene TRBV9; 8 bases are a match to TRBD1. Germline lookup yields CDR1 SGDLS and CDR2 YYNGEE. The V segment lost 0 bases and the J segment 5 bases; nucleotides outside the gene matches: 4. The CDR3 extends over 14 amino acids. CDR3 in DNA: TGTGCCAGCAGCGTAGGACAGGGGTTGAACGAGCAGTACTTC. As protein: CASSVGQGLNEQYF.

This chain links TRBV19 with TRBJ2-7, with D possibly TRBD2 on 5 matching bases. Germline CDR1 LNHDA, CDR2 SQIVND (reference sequence). The CDR3 consists of 13 residues. V lost 5 bases, J lost 4 bases, and 12 bases lay in between. CDR3 in amino acids: CASSATRAYEQYF. The CDR3 DNA reads TGTGCCAGTAGTGCTACTAGGGCTTACGAGCAGTACTTC.

This clone was detected once. The chain recombines TRBV7-2 with TRBJ2-1; the match to TRBD2 covers 8 bases. V shed 6 bases and J 4 bases; nucleotides not matched to a gene: 11. Per the germline V gene, CDR1 is SGHTA and CDR2 is FQGNSA. This CDR3 comprises 16 residues. As DNA, the CDR3 is TGTGCCAGCAGAGATAGCGGGGCGCACCTGTACAATGAGCAGTTCTTC. Amino acids: CASRDSGAHLYNEQFF.

The V and J genes are TRBV12-5 and TRBJ2-1; the match to TRBD1 covers 9 bases. J was trimmed by 3 bases and V by 3 bases; bases with no gene match: 9. CDR3 length: 17 residues. Germline V CDR1 and CDR2: LGHNT, FRNRAP. CDR3 bases: TGTGCTAGTGGTTTTTCCCGGACAGGGGAGGGCTACAATGAGCAGTTCTTC. It encodes CASGFSRTGEGYNEQFF.

This clone was detected once. The chain joins TRBV13 to TRBJ1-5; D not certain. Germline V gene sequence: CDR1 PRHDT, CDR2 FYEKMQ (reference sequence). The CDR3 is 17 residues long. The ends were cut back, 5 bases at V and 1 base at J, with 18 bases in the middle. The CDR3 loop is CASSQSTFGESNQPQHF. CDR3 nucleotide sequence: TGTGCCAGCAGCCAGTCTACGTTTGGGGAAAGCAATCAGCCCCAGCATTTT.

The chain employs TRBV6-5 and TRBJ1-2; the D gene is possibly TRBD1 (6 bases). The germline V gene has CDR1 MNHEY and CDR2 SVGAGI. This CDR3 spans 13 amino acids. The germline V and J ends were trimmed by 0 bases and 8 bases, with 10 bases remaining between them. The CDR3 bases are TGTGCCAGCAGTTACTCCAACAGGGACGGCTACACCTTC. As protein: CASSYSNRDGYTF.